The 27 T cell receptor beta chains below were found in one sample sequenced in a study of T cells in Graves' hyperthyroidism and ophthalmopathy. The investigators amplified TCR beta CDR3 regions from RNA transcripts. First-round RT-PCR targeting the TCR CDR3 was performed with the HTBI primer set. TCRdb redid the calling of the multiplex PCR reads with MiXCR, one entry per CDR3 protein. The table lists about 610,000 distinct CDR3 sequences, over 12% of them singletons, with 4.3% in the top ten. Material: blood. The receptors shown here come from a woman aged 40 to 49 with Graves' ophthalmopathy.

The V and J genes are TRBV28 and TRBJ1-5, with D perhaps matching TRBD1 (6 bases). V was clipped by 6 bases and J by 7 bases, with 10 bases between them. The CDR3 is made up of 12 amino acids. Germline V gene data show CDR1 as MDHEN and CDR2 as SYDVKM. The CDR3 nucleotides read TGTGCCAGCAGAAGGGGGTCCCAGCCCCAGCATTTT. Protein: CASRRGSQPQHF. Full variable domain (missing parts from reference TRBV28 and TRBJ1-5): DVKVTQSSRYLVKRTGEKVFLECVQDMDHENMFWYRQDPGLGLRLIYFSYDVKMKEKGDIPEGYSVSREKKERFSLILESASTNQTSMYLCASRRGSQPQHFGDGTRLSIL.

The table lists this clonotype with many counts. The chain employs TRBV12-5 and TRBJ2-7; TRBD1 matches at 7 bases. The CDR3 is made up of 13 amino acids. J was trimmed by 9 bases and V by 1 base; bases with no gene match: 6. Germline CDR1 and CDR2: LGHNT and FRNRAP. The DNA of the CDR3 is TGTGCTAGTGGTTTGGGAAAAGACAGGGTGCAGTACTTC. This gives the protein CASGLGKDRVQYF.

The genes are TRBV5-1 and TRBJ1-5; TRBD1 might be the D (6 bases). This CDR3 has 17 amino acids. Trimming removed 0 bases at V and 0 bases at J, with 13 bases between. Germline CDR1 SGHRS, CDR2 YFSETQ. In nucleotides, the CDR3 is TGCGCCAGCAGCTTGGGACCGACAGGTCGTAGCAATCAGCCCCAGCATTTT. This sequence encodes CASSLGPTGRSNQPQHF.

In this sample, this clonotype turned up a few times. The chain carries TRBV7-2 and TRBJ2-5, with D possibly being TRBD1 (6 bases). Germline V gives CDR1 SGHTA, CDR2 FQGNSA. The ends were cut back, 7 bases at V and 1 base at J, with 13 bases in the middle. CDR3 length: 14 residues. The CDR3 region has the DNA TGTGCCAGCACCTTTAGGGGGTTCCAAGAGACCCAGTACTTC. The encoded protein is CASTFRGFQETQYF.

A few counts support this clonotype. This clone may be a read error of a much larger clone one base away. V gene TRBV18 combines with J gene TRBJ1-1, with 8 bases that match TRBD1. The CDR3 length is 15 residues. Germline loops: CDR1 KGHSH, CDR2 LQKENI. The CDR3 loop reads CASSPLQGAEVEASF. The CDR3 DNA reads as TGTGCCAGCTCACCTCTTCAGGGGGCAGAAGTTGAAGCTTCCTTT.

In this sample, this clonotype turned up many times. The V gene is TRBV20-1, the J gene TRBJ2-7, with D perhaps matching TRBD1 or TRBD2 (5 bases each). Germline loops: CDR1 DFQATT, CDR2 SNEGSKA (reference sequence). The CDR3 length is 12 residues. Deletions cut 5 bases from V and 7 bases from J, with 15 bases between. CDR3 sequence: CSARNEGKEQYF. For the CDR3, the DNA is TGCAGTGCTCGCAACGAGGGGAAGGAGCAGTACTTC.

The genes are TRBV13 and TRBJ2-7, with 8 bases that match TRBD1. Trimming cost V 5 bases and J 3 bases; bases outside gene matches: 9. The CDR3 totals 15 residues. CDR1 PRHDT and CDR2 FYEKMQ come from the germline V gene (reference sequence). For the CDR3, the DNA is TGTGCCAGCAGCCAACGGACAGGGCCTAACTACGAGCAGTACTTC. It is translated as CASSQRTGPNYEQYF.

This clonotype was counted at least ten times. The gene calls are TRBV6-5 and TRBJ2-5, with TRBD1 as a possible D gene (5 bases). The CDR3 is 16 amino acids. V lost 0 bases, J lost 5 bases, and 16 bases lay in between. Germline values: CDR1 MNHEY, CDR2 SVGAGI. For the CDR3, the DNA is TGTGCCAGCAGTTACTCCCAAACGCAGGGTGCCGAGACCCAGTACTTC. It specifies CASSYSQTQGAETQYF.

There are many counts of this clonotype. This rearrangement joins TRBV27 to TRBJ1-1; the D is unclear. Trimming pared 3 bases from V and 11 bases from J, leaving 16 bases between. CDR1 and CDR2 (germline): MNHEY, SMNVEV (reference sequence). The CDR3 consists of 13 residues. The CDR3, as DNA: TGTGCCAGCAGTTTCGGGCCGACTCAGGTGGCTTTCTTT. It specifies CASSFGPTQVAFF.

This clonotype showed up many times. The V gene is TRBV4-1, the J gene TRBJ1-1; no clear D gene. The V end was cut by 0 bases, the J end by 5 bases, with 4 bases between. The CDR3 is made up of 12 amino acids. Germline CDR1 MGHRA, CDR2 YSYEKL. The chain's CDR3 is CASSQEETEAFF. Here the CDR3 DNA reads TGCGCCAGCAGCCAAGAGGAGACTGAAGCTTTCTTT.

The chain carries TRBV6-1 and TRBJ1-5, with 9 bases fitting TRBD1. V trimming: 0 bases; J trimming: 2 bases; junction bases outside the gene matches: 8. The CDR3 sequence is 18 residues long. Germline loops: CDR1 MNHNS, CDR2 SASEGT. The CDR3 coding sequence is TGTGCCAGCAGTGAAGCGGGTACAGGGGGCTTGGGCAATCAGCCCCAGCATTTT. This gives the protein CASSEAGTGGLGNQPQHF.

This chain connects TRBV2 to TRBJ2-4; TRBD1 matches 10 bases. The CDR3 is 16 residues long. CDR1 and CDR2 from the germline V gene are SNHLY and FYNNEI. V lost 6 bases and J lost 3; bases outside the gene matches: 8. CDR3 region: CASRETGGFDKNIQYF. As DNA, the CDR3 is TGTGCCAGCAGGGAGACAGGGGGCTTTGACAAAAACATTCAGTACTTC.

The sample holds many counts of this clonotype. The V and J genes are TRBV24-1 and TRBJ2-7; D could derive from TRBD1 or TRBD2 (5 bases each). Looked up from germline, CDR1 is KGHDR and CDR2 is SFDVKD. The V gene lost 7 bases and the J gene lost 0 bases, with 15 bases spanning the gap. This CDR3 region has 15 residues. As DNA, the CDR3 is TGTGCCACCAGCTCCGGATGGGGGAACTCCTACGAGCAGTACTTC. Its protein is CATSSGWGNSYEQYF.

This clonotype occurred a few times. J is TRBJ2-2 and V is TRBV28; weak D call: TRBD2 (7 bases). V was pared by 7 bases and J by 3 bases, with 15 bases between. This CDR3 spans 15 amino acids. CDR1 and CDR2 (germline): MDHEN, SYDVKM. The CDR3 nucleotides are TGTGCCAGCACCCAAGGGGGGGGACACACCGGGGAGCTGTTTTTT. It yields the protein CASTQGGGHTGELFF.

This clonotype was seen many times. The chain joins TRBV7-8 to TRBJ1-1, with a possible D match to TRBD1 (5 bases). The CDR3 contains 12 residues. Germline CDR1 SGHVS, CDR2 FQNEAQ. Between the trimmed V and J ends, which lost 5 bases and 8 bases, there was a span of 12 bases. CDR3 sequence reads: CASSPGGWEAFF. The CDR3 DNA is TGTGCCAGCAGCCCCGGGGGGTGGGAAGCTTTCTTT. The full variable domain, rest sourced from reference TRBV7-8 and TRBJ1-1, is GAGVSQSPRYKVAKRGQDVALRCDPISGHVSLFWYQQALGQGPEFLTYFQNEAQLDKSGLPSDRFFAERPEGSVSTLKIQRTQQEDSAVYLCASSPGGWEAFFGQGTRLTVV.

Details on this clonotype: A much larger clone differs from this one at a single base, so this may be a read error. The chain carries TRBV29-1 and TRBJ2-5, with 13 bases identical to TRBD2. This CDR3 region has 19 residues. Germline V gives CDR1 SQVTM, CDR2 ANQGSEA. The CDR3 nucleotides are TGCAGCGAGGAGGGCAACTCGACTAGCGGGAGGCATCTCCAAGAGGCCCAGTACTTC. Translated, it gives CSEEGNSTSGRHLQEAQYF.

This clonotype was seen many times. Since no conserved phenylalanine or tryptophan closes the CDR3, a read error is the likely cause. The chain combines TRBV12-3 or TRBV12-4 with TRBJ1-1, with D uncertain. This CDR3 comprises 15 residues. DNA for the CDR3: TGTGCCGGCAGTCGAAAGACACCGGGGAACACTGAAGCTTTCCTT. Encoded protein: CAGSRKTPGNTEAFL.

This clonotype was seen ten or more times. The junction does not match germline at one end; this may be a read error. CDR3 sequence: CAGSYPTTREDEQYF. CDR3 sequence (DNA): TGTGCCGGCAGTTACCCTACGACTAGGGAGGACGAGCAGTACTTC. The chain recombines TRBV6-2 or TRBV6-3 with TRBJ2-7, with D tentatively TRBD2 (6 bases). The CDR3 runs 15 residues. Germline lookup yields CDR1 MNHEY and CDR2 SVGEGT.

This clonotype appeared many times. The chain couples TRBV28 to TRBJ1-5; D might be TRBD1 (5 bases). The CDR3 length is 13 residues. Looked up from germline, CDR1 is MDHEN and CDR2 is SYDVKM. V was pared by 6 bases and J by 2 bases, with 8 bases between. The CDR3 reads CASRGAGNQPQHF. The CDR3 bases are TGTGCCAGCAGAGGGGCGGGCAATCAGCCCCAGCATTTT.

This clonotype was detected many times. This chain links TRBV6-1 with TRBJ2-2, with D perhaps matching TRBD2 (6 bases). The germline V gene has CDR1 MNHNS and CDR2 SASEGT. Trimming pared 7 bases from V and 1 base from J, leaving 13 bases between. The CDR3 is 15 amino acids. CDR3 loop: CASTSGEVNTGELFF. CDR3 sequence (DNA): TGTGCCAGCACATCGGGAGAAGTGAACACCGGGGAGCTGTTTTTT.

This clonotype was detected ten times or more. The CDR3 loop reads CAWSGQVNQPQHF. The CDR3 bases are TGTGCCTGGAGTGGACAGGTCAATCAGCCCCAGCATTTT. V gene TRBV30 combines with J gene TRBJ1-5; possible D gene TRBD1, 6 bases. Germline lookup yields CDR1 GTSNPN and CDR2 SVGIG (reference sequence). This CDR3 comprises 13 residues. The V and J ends lost 1 base and 3 bases respectively, with 7 bases between them.

This clonotype was observed many times. This chain links TRBV6-1 with TRBJ1-1, with TRBD1 matching 7 bases. The length of the CDR3 is 13 residues. Losses at the gene ends were 8 bases for V and 3 bases for J; bases not matched to a gene: 6. Germline-derived CDR1 and CDR2 are MNHNS and SASEGT. Written as DNA, the CDR3 is TGTGCCAGCCACCGGGACAGTCACACTGAAGCTTTCTTT. Translating it yields CASHRDSHTEAFF.

A remark on this clonotype: This may be a read error: a much more frequent sequence differs by one nucleotide. The gene calls are TRBV6-1 and TRBJ1-1, with TRBD1 as a possible D gene (6 bases). The CDR3 totals 15 residues. The germline V gene encodes CDR1 MNHNS and CDR2 SASEGT. CDR3 in amino acids: CASSEAGAGRTGAFF. Written as DNA, the CDR3 is TGTGCCAGCAGTGAAGCGGGGGCGGGTCGCACTGGAGCTTTCTTT.

This clonotype was counted ten times or more. The V and J genes are TRBV19 and TRBJ1-2, with D unclear. The CDR3 length is 13 residues. CDR1 and CDR2 (germline): LNHDA, SQIVND (reference sequence). Trimming shortened V by 1 base and J by 7 bases, and 10 bases separated the two germline ends. In DNA, the CDR3 is TGTGCCAGTAGTATAGGGGTCCACGCTGGCTACACCTTC. Translated, it gives CASSIGVHAGYTF.

This clonotype was detected many times. The rearrangement joins TRBV28 to TRBJ1-5; D is undetermined. The CDR3 runs to 12 residues. Germline-derived CDR1 and CDR2 are MDHEN and SYDVKM. Trimming removed 8 bases at V and 10 bases at J, with 15 bases between. The CDR3 coding sequence is TGTGCCAGCGGGTCTCTAGGCGTCCCCCAGCATTTT. Amino acid sequence: CASGSLGVPQHF.

Many counts were recorded for this clonotype. The CDR3 nucleotides read TGTGCCAGCAGCTATAGCGGGAGGGCCGTTGAGCAGTACTTC. It codes for CASSYSGRAVEQYF. The gene calls are TRBV7-2 and TRBJ2-7; 11 nucleotides align to TRBD2. Looked up from germline, CDR1 is SGHTA and CDR2 is FQGNSA. Trimming took 4 bases from V and 7 from J; bases not matched to a gene: 6. This CDR3 has 14 amino acids.

The chain links TRBV24-1 to TRBJ1-5; D might be TRBD1 (5 bases). V was shortened by 6 bases and J by 5 bases, with 13 bases between the two germline ends. This CDR3 spans 14 amino acids. The germline gives CDR1 KGHDR, CDR2 SFDVKD. The CDR3, as DNA: TGTGCCACCAGTCTCGGGGGAGTGGATCAGCCCCAGCATTTT. Its protein is CATSLGGVDQPQHF.